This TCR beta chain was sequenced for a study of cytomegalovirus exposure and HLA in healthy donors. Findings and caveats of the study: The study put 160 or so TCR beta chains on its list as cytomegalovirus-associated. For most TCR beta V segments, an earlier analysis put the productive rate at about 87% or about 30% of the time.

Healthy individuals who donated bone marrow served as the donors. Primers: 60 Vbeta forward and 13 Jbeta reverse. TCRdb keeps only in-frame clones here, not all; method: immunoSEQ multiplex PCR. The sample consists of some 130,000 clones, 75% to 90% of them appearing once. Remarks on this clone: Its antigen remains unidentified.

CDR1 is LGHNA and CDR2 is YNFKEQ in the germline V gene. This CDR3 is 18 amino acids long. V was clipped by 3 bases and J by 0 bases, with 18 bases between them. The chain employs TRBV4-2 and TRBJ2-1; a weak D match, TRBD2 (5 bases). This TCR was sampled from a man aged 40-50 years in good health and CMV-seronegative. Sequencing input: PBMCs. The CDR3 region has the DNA TGTGCCAGCAGCCAGGGGAGCCCAGCCTCGAGCTCCTACAATGAGCAGTTCTTC. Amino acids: CASSQGSPASSSYNEQFF.